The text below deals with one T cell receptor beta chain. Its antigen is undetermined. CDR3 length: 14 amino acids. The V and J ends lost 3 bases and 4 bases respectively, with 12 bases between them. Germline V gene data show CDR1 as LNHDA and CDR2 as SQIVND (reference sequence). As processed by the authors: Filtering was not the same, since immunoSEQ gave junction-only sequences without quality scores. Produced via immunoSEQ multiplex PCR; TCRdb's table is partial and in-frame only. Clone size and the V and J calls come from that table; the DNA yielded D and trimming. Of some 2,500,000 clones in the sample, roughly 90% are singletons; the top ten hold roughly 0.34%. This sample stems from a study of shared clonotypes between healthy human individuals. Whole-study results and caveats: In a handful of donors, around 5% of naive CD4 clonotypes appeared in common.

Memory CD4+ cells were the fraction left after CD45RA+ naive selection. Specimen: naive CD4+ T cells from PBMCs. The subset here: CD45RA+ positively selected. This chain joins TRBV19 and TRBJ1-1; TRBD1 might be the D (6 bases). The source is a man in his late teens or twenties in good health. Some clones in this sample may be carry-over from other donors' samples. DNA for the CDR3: TGTGCCAGTAGTATGGGGGGGCTAGGCACTGAAGCTTTCTTT. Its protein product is CASSMGGLGTEAFF.